The clone carrying this T cell receptor (beta chain) was seen a handful of times. Its antigen is not identified. Described time point: peripheral blood 6 weeks after treatment start. Patients were living with locally advanced or metastatic urothelial carcinoma. This CDR3 has 14 residues. Trimming stripped 6 bases from V and 5 bases from J, with 16 bases between. Germline CDR1 reads MNHEY; CDR2 reads SMNVEV (reference sequence). The record originates from a study of PD-L1 blockade in urothelial cancer. Study information: At 3 weeks after treatment start (second dose) and again at 6 weeks, blood was analyzed. Notes on the study in general: Sub-median blood TCR clonality before treatment predicted longer survival. At 3 weeks on treatment, tumor-associated clones expanded more with durable benefit.

The protocol was immunoSEQ multiplex PCR, while the TCRdb copy is restricted to in-frame clones and leaves out a portion. The table has 20,000 to 25,000 clones, under 95% seen once. The specimen was PBMCs, collected around atezolizumab (anti-PD-L1) treatment. The receptor's source is a woman aged 55-70 years with urothelial cancer. The chain links TRBV27 to TRBJ1-1, with D possibly being TRBD1 (6 bases). CDR3 in amino acids: CASSPWDMLTEAFF. DNA for the CDR3: TGTGCCAGCAGCCCATGGGACATGCTAACTGAAGCTTTCTTT.